The T cell receptor beta chain described here comes from a study of spatial heterogeneity in lung cancer. Study-level information: Raw reads showed each unique TCR and UMI combination turning up more than ten times on average.

Germline CDR1 reads SQVTM; CDR2 reads ANQGSEA. This CDR3 has 12 residues. The V end was cut by 7 bases, the J end by 2 bases, with 9 bases between. A remark on this clonotype: Its antigen is as yet unknown. One base away lies a much larger clone, so this may be a sequencing read error.

General study points: One measure, the expanded intratumoral alpha and beta TCR count, tracked tumor mutation counts.

MiXCR, applied by TCRdb to the 5' RACE reads, yields one record per CDR3 protein. The sample includes 14,000 or so distinct CDR3 sequences, 4.7% of them seen just once. The time point was: sample taken at primary tumor resection. Samples were donated by 72 untreated early-stage non-small cell lung cancer patients. Whole RNA obtained from tumor, nontumor lung or frozen PBMC underwent sequencing without sorting. The sample here was lung tumor tissue, taken at surgery. This chain uses TRBV29-1 with TRBJ1-5; no reliable D call. This TCR was sampled from a female donor with early-stage non-small cell lung cancer. The CDR3 bases are TGCAGCGCTCAGCATGGCAATCAGCCCCAGCATTTT. Translation: CSAQHGNQPQHF.